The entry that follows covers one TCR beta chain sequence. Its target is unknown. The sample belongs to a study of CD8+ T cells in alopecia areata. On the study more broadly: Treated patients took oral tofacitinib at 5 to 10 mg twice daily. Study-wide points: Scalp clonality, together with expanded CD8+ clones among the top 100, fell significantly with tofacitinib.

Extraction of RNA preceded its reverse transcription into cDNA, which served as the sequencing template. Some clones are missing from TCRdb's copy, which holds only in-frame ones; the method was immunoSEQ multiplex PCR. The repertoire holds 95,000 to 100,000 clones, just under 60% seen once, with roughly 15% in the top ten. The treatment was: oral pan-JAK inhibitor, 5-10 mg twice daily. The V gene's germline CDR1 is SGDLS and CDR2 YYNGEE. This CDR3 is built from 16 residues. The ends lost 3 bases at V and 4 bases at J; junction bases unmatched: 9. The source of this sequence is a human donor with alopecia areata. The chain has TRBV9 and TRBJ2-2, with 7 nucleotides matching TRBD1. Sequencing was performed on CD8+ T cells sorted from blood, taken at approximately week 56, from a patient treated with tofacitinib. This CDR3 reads CASSGLSRDSTGELFF. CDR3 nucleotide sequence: TGTGCCAGCAGCGGACTAAGCCGGGACAGCACCGGGGAGCTGTTTTTT.